This TCR beta chain appears in the sequencing data of a study of beta chain features in type 1 diabetes. Whole-study results and caveats: Researchers could not determine here whether HLA type influences TCRB rearrangement. Patients with type 1 diabetes showed fewer VDJ junction insertions and more deletions.

A remark on this clone: The antigen remains undetermined.

The germline CDR1 and CDR2 sequences are SGHNT and YYREEE (reference sequence). The length of the CDR3 is 16 residues. Trimming shortened V by 3 bases and J by 0 bases, and 15 bases separated the two germline ends. Sequenced material consisted of expressed TCRB transcripts (all of the isolated RNA was reverse transcribed). Using immunoSEQ multiplex PCR, the repertoire was profiled, and TCRdb retains in-frame clones only, with some absent. This sample yields some 220,000 clones, of which 11% are seen a single time; 1% to 1.5% belongs to the top ten. V usage is TRBV5-4 and J usage is TRBJ2-5; D might be TRBD2 (5 bases). Material for sequencing was central memory CD4+ T cells from blood. The receptor was derived from a man younger than 35 in good health. The CDR3 sequence: CASSYPAAPNQETQYF. CDR3 DNA: TGTGCCAGCAGCTACCCAGCGGCCCCTAACCAAGAGACCCAGTACTTC.